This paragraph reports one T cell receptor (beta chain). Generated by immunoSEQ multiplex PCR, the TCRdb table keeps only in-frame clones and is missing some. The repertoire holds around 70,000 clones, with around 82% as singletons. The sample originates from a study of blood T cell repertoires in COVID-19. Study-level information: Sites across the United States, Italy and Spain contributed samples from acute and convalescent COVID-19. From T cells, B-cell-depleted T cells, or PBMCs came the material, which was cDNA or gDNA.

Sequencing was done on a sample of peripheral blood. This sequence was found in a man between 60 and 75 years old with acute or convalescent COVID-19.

In DNA form, the CDR3 reads TGTGCCAGCAGCTTTCTCGGGGGGCGGGCAGATACGCAGTATTTT. Its protein product is CASSFLGGRADTQYF. This chain links TRBV13 with TRBJ2-3; D might be TRBD2 (7 bases). V lost 3 bases and J lost 4, with 14 bases in between. CDR1 is PRHDT, CDR2 FYEKMQ, per germline (reference sequence). The CDR3 consists of 15 residues.